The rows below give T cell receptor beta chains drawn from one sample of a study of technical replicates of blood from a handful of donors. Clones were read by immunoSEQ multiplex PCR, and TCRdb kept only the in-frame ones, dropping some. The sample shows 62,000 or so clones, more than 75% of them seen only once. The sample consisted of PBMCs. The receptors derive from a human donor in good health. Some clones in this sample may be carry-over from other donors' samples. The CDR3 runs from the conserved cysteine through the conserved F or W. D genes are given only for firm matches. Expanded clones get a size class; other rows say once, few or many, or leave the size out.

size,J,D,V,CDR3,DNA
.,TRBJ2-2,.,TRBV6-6,CASSYFTNEGAGELFF,TGTGCCAGCAGTTACTTTACCAACGAGGGGGCCGGGGAGCTGTTTTTT
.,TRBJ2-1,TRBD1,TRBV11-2,CASSSNRGRGEQFF,TGTGCCAGCAGCTCGAACAGGGGGCGCGGTGAGCAGTTCTTC
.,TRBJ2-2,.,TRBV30,CASRGAGVVELFF,TGTGCCTCCCGAGGCGCAGGGGTAGTGGAGCTGTTTTTT
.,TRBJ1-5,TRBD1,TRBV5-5,CASSLSPGQGAKPQHF,TGTGCCAGCAGCTTGAGCCCGGGACAGGGGGCGAAGCCCCAGCATTTT
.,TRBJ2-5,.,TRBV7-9,CATSGETQYF,TGTGCCACGTCCGGGGAGACCCAGTACTTC
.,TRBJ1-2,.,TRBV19,CASRGGGTVDYGYTF,TGTGCCAGTCGGGGAGGTGGGACGGTAGACTATGGCTACACCTTC
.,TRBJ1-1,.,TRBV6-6,CASNPISTGRNTEAFF,TGTGCCAGCAATCCTATTAGTACAGGCCGGAACACTGAAGCTTTCTTT
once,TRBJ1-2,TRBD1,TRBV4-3,CASSPSDREYYGYTF,TGCGCCAGCTCGCCATCGGACAGGGAGTACTATGGCTACACCTTC
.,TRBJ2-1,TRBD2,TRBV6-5,CASSYREGRGEQFF,TGTGCCAGCAGTTACAGGGAGGGCCGGGGTGAGCAGTTCTTC
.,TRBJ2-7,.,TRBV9,CASSVGGQQSYEQYF,TGTGCCAGCAGCGTCGGAGGACAGCAGTCCTACGAGCAGTACTTC